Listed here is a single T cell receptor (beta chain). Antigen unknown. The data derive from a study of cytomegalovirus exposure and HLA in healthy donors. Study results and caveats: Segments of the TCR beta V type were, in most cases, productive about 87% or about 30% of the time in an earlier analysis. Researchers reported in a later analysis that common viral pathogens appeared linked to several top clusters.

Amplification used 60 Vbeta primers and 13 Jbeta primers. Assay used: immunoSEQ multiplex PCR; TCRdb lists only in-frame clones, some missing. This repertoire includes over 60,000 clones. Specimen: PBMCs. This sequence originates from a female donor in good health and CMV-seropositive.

The CDR3 spells CASSTGHMSNQPQHF. As DNA, the CDR3 is TGTGCCAGCAGCACCGGACATATGAGCAATCAGCCCCAGCATTTT. The chain is built from TRBV28 and TRBJ1-5; tentatively, D is TRBD1 (5 bases). Germline CDR1 and CDR2: MDHEN and SYDVKM. V lost 6 bases, J lost 1 base, and 13 bases lay in between. The CDR3 runs 15 residues.